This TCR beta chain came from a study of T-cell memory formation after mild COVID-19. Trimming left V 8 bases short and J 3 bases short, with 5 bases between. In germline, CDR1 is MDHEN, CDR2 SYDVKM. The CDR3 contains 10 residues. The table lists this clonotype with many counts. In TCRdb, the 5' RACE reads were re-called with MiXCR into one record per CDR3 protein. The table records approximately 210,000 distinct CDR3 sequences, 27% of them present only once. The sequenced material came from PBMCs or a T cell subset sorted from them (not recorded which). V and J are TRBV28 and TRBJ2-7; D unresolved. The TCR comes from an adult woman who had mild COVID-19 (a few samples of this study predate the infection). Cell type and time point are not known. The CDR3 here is CASGDYEQYF. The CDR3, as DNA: TGTGCCAGCGGAGACTACGAGCAGTACTTC.